Described below is a single T cell receptor (beta chain) sequence and its context. This entry comes from a study of shared clonotypes between healthy human individuals. As defined, naive CD8 cells were CD45RO-negative and positively selected for CCR7, with terminally differentiated effector memory CD45RA+ cells excluded. Generated by immunoSEQ multiplex PCR, the TCRdb table keeps only in-frame clones and is missing some. The table shows hundreds of thousands of clones, with approximately 96% occurring only once. The CDR3 totals 16 residues. Germline-derived CDR1 and CDR2 are SGDLS and YYNGEE. Trimming took off 3 bases at V and 4 bases at J, with 19 bases between the two ends.

The genes are TRBV9 and TRBJ1-2; no reliable D call. The TCR comes from a woman aged 25 to 39 in good health. Sequencing was done on a sample of naive CD8+ T cells sorted from blood. The CDR3 coding sequence is TGTGCCAGCAGCGGACCTACGGGATTTGGAGGCTATGGCTACACCTTC. Amino acid sequence: CASSGPTGFGGYGYTF.